What follows are 16 T cell receptor beta chains derived from one specimen sequenced in a study of OX40 agonist ivuxolimab in advanced cancers. The library was obtained by the immunoSEQ multiplex PCR assay. The immuneACCESS repertoire file appears here via TCRdb, limited to in-frame rearrangements. These files lack a portion of the clones; in checked studies, under half of the deficit traces to unresolved V genes, and the cause of the others is not known. For this sample there are some 16,000 clones; 65% to 90% appear just once. The ten largest account for 3% to 4.5% of the sample. The sequencing used CD4+ or CD8+ T cells sorted from blood, collected in a trial of the OX40 agonist ivuxolimab. The receptors come from an adult with an advanced solid tumor such as melanoma, head and neck, liver or kidney cancer.

This clone appeared once. This chain links TRBV7-9 with TRBJ2-7, with a possible D match to TRBD2 (6 bases). Germline V gene data show CDR1 as SEHNR and CDR2 as FQNEAQ (reference sequence). Trimming shortened V by 4 bases and J by 5 bases, and 9 bases separated the two germline ends. The CDR3 is made up of 12 amino acids. The DNA of the CDR3 is TGTGCCAGCAGCTCGACTAGTAACGAGCAGTACTTC. Translated, it gives CASSSTSNEQYF.

The rearrangement links TRBV27 to TRBJ1-5; no definite D call. Germline lookup yields CDR1 MNHEY and CDR2 SMNVEV (reference sequence). Trimming took 6 bases from V and 3 from J, leaving 6 bases between them. The CDR3 runs 12 residues. The CDR3 region is CASSRVNQPQHF. CDR3 in DNA: TGTGCCAGCAGCCGGGTCAATCAGCCCCAGCATTTT.

The gene calls are TRBV28 and TRBJ2-7, with no clear D. The CDR3 loop spans 12 amino acids. Trimming left V 7 bases short and J 2 bases short, with 9 bases between. From germline, CDR1 is MDHEN and CDR2 SYDVKM. CDR3 nucleotides: TGTGCCAGCACCCAGAGGCCCTACGAGCAGTACTTC. Translated, it gives CASTQRPYEQYF.

J is TRBJ1-5 and V is TRBV5-1; D is uncertain. The germline CDR1 and CDR2 sequences are SGHRS and YFSETQ. V gave up 4 bases and J gave up 2 bases, with 13 bases separating them. The CDR3 length is 15 residues. DNA for the CDR3: TGCGCCAGCAGCAGTGCGGGTCTGGGCAATCAGCCCCAGCATTTT. Translating gives CASSSAGLGNQPQHF.

The J gene is TRBJ1-3, the V gene TRBV7-9, with D unclear. The germline V and J ends were trimmed by 3 bases and 1 base, with 7 bases remaining between them. Germline assignment: CDR1 SEHNR and CDR2 FQNEAQ (reference sequence). This CDR3 comprises 14 residues. The CDR3 protein is CASSFGESGNTIYF. In DNA, the CDR3 is TGTGCCAGCAGCTTTGGAGAATCTGGAAACACCATATATTTT. Complete variable domain (other parts from reference TRBV7-9 and TRBJ1-3): DTGVSQNPRHKITKRGQNVTFRCDPISEHNRLYWYRQTLGQGPEFLTYFQNEAQLEKSRLLSDRFSAERPKGSFSTLEIQRTEQGDSAMYLCASSFGESGNTIYFGEGSWLTVV.

The rearrangement joins TRBV29-1 to TRBJ2-7; 7 nucleotides line up with TRBD1. The CDR3 runs to 14 residues. Germline CDR1 is SQVTM and CDR2 is ANQGSEA. Trimming took 6 bases from V and 0 from J; bases not matched to a gene: 8. The CDR3 protein is CSVLRQGHSYEQYF. CDR3 coding DNA: TGCAGCGTACTGAGACAGGGCCACTCCTACGAGCAGTACTTC.

The chain is built from TRBV5-6 and TRBJ1-4; the D gene is possibly TRBD1 (6 bases). Deletions cut 3 bases from V and 8 bases from J, with 14 bases between. CDR1 SGHDT and CDR2 YYEEEE come from the germline V gene. The CDR3 consists of 14 residues. The chain's CDR3 is CASSWGPRDEKLFF. CDR3 bases: TGTGCCAGCAGCTGGGGGCCAAGGGACGAAAAACTGTTTTTT.

The chain joins TRBV7-9 to TRBJ2-5; the D gene is possibly TRBD2 (5 bases). The CDR3 loop spans 14 amino acids. The V gene lost 5 bases and the J gene lost 8 bases, with 18 bases spanning the gap. The germline gives CDR1 SEHNR, CDR2 FQNEAQ (reference sequence). DNA for the CDR3: TGTGCCAGCAGCCCAGAGGGCCTTCAACGAACCCAGTACTTC. This codes for CASSPEGLQRTQYF.

This clone is a singleton in its sample. This sequence joins TRBV28 and TRBJ2-7; 8 bases agree with TRBD1. V was pared by 7 bases and J by 3 bases, with 8 bases of the junction left unmatched. The CDR3 is 14 amino acids. From germline, CDR1 is MDHEN and CDR2 SYDVKM. The CDR3 nucleotides read TGTGCCAGCATCCCCGGACAGGGAGGCTACGAGCAGTACTTC. Translated: CASIPGQGGYEQYF.

The chain employs TRBV7-2 and TRBJ1-2; D is unresolved. Trimming stripped 0 bases from V and 9 bases from J, with 14 bases between. This CDR3 is built from 14 residues. Per the germline V gene, CDR1 is SGHTA and CDR2 is FQGNSA. The CDR3 DNA follows: TGTGCCAGCAGCTTAGCGGAGACAAGAATCAGCTACACCTTC. As protein: CASSLAETRISYTF.

The V and J genes are TRBV5-8 and TRBJ1-2; TRBD1 is a possible D gene (6 bases). Germline values: CDR1 SGHTS, CDR2 YDEGEE. The CDR3 is 16 residues long. The V end was cut by 1 base, the J end by 2 bases, with 15 bases between. The CDR3 DNA reads as TGTGCCAGCAGCTTGTTTGGGTCGGACAGCAACTATGGCTACACCTTC. Translating it yields CASSLFGSDSNYGYTF.

The J gene is TRBJ1-3, the V gene TRBV9; the D is unclear. This CDR3 comprises 13 residues. CDR1 is SGDLS and CDR2 is YYNGEE in the germline V gene. Trimming stripped 3 bases from V and 4 bases from J, with 8 bases between. The CDR3 bases are TGTGCCAGCAGCGGGACGGCAGGAAACACCATATATTTT. This translates into CASSGTAGNTIYF.

This clone has just one count. This sequence joins TRBV7-2 and TRBJ2-3, with 8 bases matching TRBD2. J lost 4 bases, V lost 5 bases, and 5 bases had no gene match. The CDR3 sequence is 14 residues long. CDR1 and CDR2 from the germline V gene are SGHTA and FQGNSA. The CDR3 here is CASSRDGRADTQYF. The CDR3 DNA reads TGTGCCAGCAGCCGAGACGGGAGGGCAGATACGCAGTATTTT.

A single count supports this clone. One end of the junction varies from germline; a read error may be responsible. The chain employs TRBV7-8 and TRBJ1-3; D ambiguous. The CDR3 totals 15 residues. Germline-derived CDR1 and CDR2 are SGHVS and FQNEAQ. CDR3 sequence (DNA): TGTGCCAGCAGCTTAGTACTGACGGCGGGCAACACCGTATATTTT. Translating it yields CASSLVLTAGNTVYF.

V is TRBV10-3 and J is TRBJ2-3; 9 nucleotides agree with TRBD2. Germline V CDR1 and CDR2: ENHRY, SYGVKD. V shed 10 bases, J shed 1 base, and the junction held 3 bases outside the gene matches. The CDR3 runs 13 residues. CDR3 DNA sequence: TGTGCCACCCAGCGGGAGGGCACAGATACGCAGTATTTT. Its translation is CATQREGTDTQYF.

The V and J genes are TRBV9 and TRBJ1-1; D perhaps matches TRBD1 (5 bases). CDR1 SGDLS and CDR2 YYNGEE come from the germline V gene. The CDR3 is 14 residues long. Trimming pared 2 bases from V and 3 bases from J, leaving 11 bases between. CDR3 DNA sequence: TGTGCCAGCAGCGTTGGGGGTGGGGACACTGAAGCTTTCTTT. This codes for CASSVGGGDTEAFF.